This is a list of T cell receptor beta chains from one sample in a study of T-cell reconstitution after alpha-beta-depleted transplantation in children. Using its own MiXCR run on the PCR reads, TCRdb lists one record per CDR3 protein. Among about 540,000 distinct CDR3 sequences, 25% to 30% were seen once, and the ten largest hold 30% to 45%. The starting material was PBMCs, obtained before TCRalphabeta/CD19-depleted stem cell transplant. Receptors originate from a boy younger than two with Wiskott-Aldrich syndrome, due to receive a stem cell transplant. CDR3s include the opening cysteine and the closing phenylalanine or tryptophan. Each record gives: D gene, V gene, clone size, J gene, CDR3 protein, CDR3 DNA. The D gene is left open where the match is weak. Clone size is given for some rows only: seen once, a few or many times, or a class if the clone is expanded.

D: .; V: TRBV20-1; size: few; J: TRBJ2-1; CDR3: CSAPERGVGGYNEQFF; DNA: TGCAGTGCTCCGGAACGGGGGGTAGGGGGCTACAATGAGCAGTTCTTC
D: .; V: TRBV20-1; size: .; J: TRBJ2-5; CDR3: CSARDQGETQYF; DNA: TGCAGTGCTAGAGACCAGGGGGAGACCCAGTACTTC
D: .; V: TRBV7-8; size: once; J: TRBJ1-5; CDR3: CASSLRAPGSQPQHF; DNA: TGTGCCAGCAGCTTAAGGGCCCCAGGGTCACAGCCCCAGCATTTT
D: .; V: TRBV3-1; size: .; J: TRBJ2-7; CDR3: CASSQGILLEGTYEQYF; DNA: TGTGCCAGCAGCCAAGGAATTCTGTTGGAGGGGACCTACGAGCAGTACTTC
D: .; V: TRBV5-5; size: few; J: TRBJ1-1; CDR3: CASSLLEEAFF; DNA: TGTGCCAGCAGCTTGTTGGAAGAAGCTTTCTTT
D: .; V: TRBV5-5; size: .; J: TRBJ1-1; CDR3: CASSAQTGRTEAFF; DNA: TGTGCCAGCAGCGCCCAGACAGGACGAACTGAAGCTTTCTTT
D: .; V: TRBV7-9; size: few; J: TRBJ2-1; CDR3: CASSLNYGRDYNEQFF; DNA: TGTGCCAGCAGCTTAAATTATGGACGGGACTACAATGAGCAGTTCTTC
D: .; V: TRBV6-5; size: .; J: TRBJ1-1; CDR3: CASSSRVTEAFF; DNA: TGTGCCAGCAGTTCCCGGGTCACTGAAGCTTTCTTT
D: .; V: TRBV6-2/TRBV6-3; size: .; J: TRBJ1-5; CDR3: CASSYEDGRNQPQHF; DNA: TGTGCCAGCAGTTACGAGGACGGACGGAATCAGCCCCAGCATTTT
D: TRBD2; V: TRBV12-3/TRBV12-4; size: .; J: TRBJ2-1; CDR3: CASSTGTNDNEQFF; DNA: TGTGCCAGCAGCACCGGGACTAACGACAATGAGCAGTTCTTC
D: TRBD2; V: TRBV5-1; size: .; J: TRBJ2-3; CDR3: CASKRLAGADTQYF; DNA: TGCGCCAGCAAAAGACTAGCGGGAGCAGATACGCAGTATTTT
D: .; V: TRBV5-1; size: once; J: TRBJ1-2; CDR3: CASSFGDTRNYGYTF; DNA: TGCGCCAGCAGCTTTGGAGACACCCGTAACTATGGCTACACCTTC
D: TRBD1; V: TRBV4-1; size: once; J: TRBJ1-3; CDR3: CASSRDDRAGNTIYF; DNA: TGCGCCAGCAGCCGAGACGACAGGGCCGGAAACACCATATATTTT
D: TRBD2; V: TRBV3-1; size: .; J: TRBJ2-1; CDR3: CASSQVLAGGYNEQFF; DNA: TGTGCCAGCAGCCAAGTACTAGCGGGAGGCTACAATGAGCAGTTCTTC
D: .; V: TRBV20-1; size: few; J: TRBJ2-1; CDR3: CSARRGYNEQFF; DNA: TGCAGTGCTAGACGGGGTTACAATGAGCAGTTCTTC
D: .; V: TRBV29-1; size: .; J: TRBJ1-1; CDR3: CSSGGGSPGEAFF; DNA: TGCAGCTCTGGGGGGGGCTCCCCGGGTGAAGCTTTCTTT
D: .; V: TRBV7-2; size: .; J: TRBJ2-1; CDR3: CASSPLREQFF; DNA: TGTGCCAGCAGCCCCCTCCGGGAGCAGTTCTTC
D: TRBD2; V: TRBV5-1; size: .; J: TRBJ2-2; CDR3: CASSQRGSSGELFF; DNA: TGCGCCAGCAGCCAACGCGGGAGCTCCGGGGAGCTGTTTTTT
D: .; V: TRBV29-1; size: many; J: TRBJ2-5; CDR3: CSVEGGETQYF; DNA: TGCAGCGTTGAAGGGGGCGAGACCCAGTACTTC
D: .; V: TRBV7-9; size: .; J: TRBJ2-3; CDR3: CASSLERAPTDTQYF; DNA: TGTGCCAGCAGCTTAGAGAGGGCCCCCACAGATACGCAGTATTTT
D: TRBD1; V: TRBV6-5; size: few; J: TRBJ1-5; CDR3: CASNQQGFAFWEPQHF; DNA: TGTGCCAGCAATCAACAGGGGTTCGCATTTTGGGAGCCCCAGCATTTT
D: TRBD2; V: TRBV4-1; size: .; J: TRBJ2-1; CDR3: CASSQAEEAGGFYNEQFF; DNA: TGCGCCAGCAGCCAGGCTGAGGAGGCGGGAGGTTTCTACAATGAGCAGTTCTTC
D: .; V: TRBV7-8; size: few; J: TRBJ2-2; CDR3: CASSPGWQTNTGELFF; DNA: TGTGCCAGCAGCCCGGGTTGGCAGACGAACACCGGGGAGCTGTTTTTT
D: .; V: TRBV12-3/TRBV12-4; size: few; J: TRBJ1-5; CDR3: CASTPGRRGSNQPQHF; DNA: TGTGCCAGCACCCCGGGTAGAAGAGGGAGCAATCAGCCCCAGCATTTT
D: TRBD2; V: TRBV5-1; size: .; J: TRBJ2-1; CDR3: CASSLTGTSGEEQFF; DNA: TGCGCCAGCAGCTTGACCGGGACTAGCGGAGAGGAGCAGTTCTTC
D: .; V: TRBV10-3; size: few; J: TRBJ2-1; CDR3: CAISEGLAEQFF; DNA: TGTGCCATCAGTGAGGGGCTAGCGGAGCAGTTCTTC
D: .; V: TRBV6-1; size: .; J: TRBJ1-2; CDR3: CASVASFNYGYTF; DNA: TGTGCCAGCGTGGCGTCGTTCAACTATGGCTACACCTTC
D: TRBD2; V: TRBV7-9; size: once; J: TRBJ2-2; CDR3: CASSWSMGGNTGELLF; DNA: TGTGCCAGCAGCTGGAGCATGGGAGGGAACACCGGGGAGCTGTTATTT
D: .; V: TRBV5-1; size: few; J: TRBJ1-2; CDR3: CASSYDRSYGYTF; DNA: TGCGCCAGCAGCTATGACAGAAGCTATGGCTACACCTTC
D: .; V: TRBV2; size: .; J: TRBJ2-5; CDR3: CASSDTGRQETQYF; DNA: TGTGCCAGCAGTGATACAGGGCGCCAAGAGACCCAGTACTTC
D: .; V: TRBV12-3/TRBV12-4; size: many; J: TRBJ1-6; CDR3: CASSKYVGSPLHF; DNA: TGTGCCAGCAGTAAATACGTCGGGTCACCCCTCCACTTT
D: TRBD1; V: TRBV27; size: .; J: TRBJ2-1; CDR3: CASSTRTGGYNEQFF; DNA: TGTGCCAGCAGTACCCGGACAGGGGGCTACAATGAGCAGTTCTTC
D: .; V: TRBV6-2/TRBV6-3; size: .; J: TRBJ2-1; CDR3: CASSYNGQVHNEQFF; DNA: TGTGCCAGCAGTTACAACGGCCAGGTCCACAATGAGCAGTTCTTC
D: .; V: TRBV5-1; size: few; J: TRBJ2-1; CDR3: CASSLSVLKNEQFF; DNA: TGCGCCAGCAGCTTGAGCGTACTGAAGAATGAGCAGTTCTTC
D: TRBD2; V: TRBV15; size: few; J: TRBJ2-1; CDR3: CATTIAGIYNEQFF; DNA: TGTGCCACCACCATAGCGGGTATCTACAATGAGCAGTTCTTC
D: .; V: TRBV25-1; size: .; J: TRBJ2-5; CDR3: CASRKRETQYF; DNA: TGTGCCAGCAGAAAGCGTGAGACCCAGTACTTC
D: .; V: TRBV20-1; size: few; J: TRBJ1-2; CDR3: CSARDGRKLDYGYTF; DNA: TGCAGTGCTAGAGATGGACGGAAACTGGACTATGGCTACACCTTC
D: TRBD1; V: TRBV5-1; size: .; J: TRBJ2-1; CDR3: CASRQTGASSHEQFF; DNA: TGCGCCAGCAGACAGACAGGGGCCAGCTCCCATGAGCAGTTCTTC
D: TRBD2; V: TRBV7-2; size: few; J: TRBJ2-7; CDR3: CASSLEAGGVYEQYF; DNA: TGTGCCAGCAGCTTAGAGGCGGGAGGGGTCTACGAGCAGTACTTC
D: .; V: TRBV28; size: .; J: TRBJ1-6; CDR3: CASSPGQLRTPLHF; DNA: TGTGCCAGCAGCCCGGGACAACTCCGAACACCCCTCCACTTT
D: TRBD1; V: TRBV12-3/TRBV12-4; size: few; J: TRBJ2-1; CDR3: CASRRQGATYNEQFF; DNA: TGTGCCAGCAGACGACAGGGGGCGACCTACAATGAGCAGTTCTTC
D: TRBD2; V: TRBV4-1; size: few; J: TRBJ2-1; CDR3: CASRLLAAKILAGGYNEQFF; DNA: TGCGCCAGCAGGTTACTGGCGGCCAAGATTTTAGCGGGAGGGTACAATGAGCAGTTCTTC
D: TRBD1; V: TRBV14; size: few; J: TRBJ1-1; CDR3: CASSRYRDSPINTEAFF; DNA: TGTGCCAGCAGCCGCTACCGGGACAGTCCAATTAACACTGAAGCTTTCTTT
D: TRBD1; V: TRBV5-1; size: once; J: TRBJ1-4; CDR3: CASRSGQGVTTNEKLFF; DNA: TGCGCCAGCAGATCAGGACAGGGCGTTACAACTAATGAAAAACTGTTTTTT
D: TRBD2; V: TRBV11-2; size: .; J: TRBJ2-3; CDR3: CASSSSRTSGTSTDTQYF; DNA: TGTGCCAGCAGCTCCTCCCGGACTAGCGGGACTAGCACAGATACGCAGTATTTT
D: .; V: TRBV7-9; size: few; J: TRBJ2-1; CDR3: CASSLPPYNEQFF; DNA: TGTGCCAGCAGCTTACCCCCCTACAATGAGCAGTTCTTC
D: .; V: TRBV4-2; size: few; J: TRBJ2-1; CDR3: CASSQRGEYNEQFF; DNA: TGTGCCAGCAGCCAACGCGGAGAATACAATGAGCAGTTCTTC
D: .; V: TRBV15; size: .; J: TRBJ2-7; CDR3: CATSRERRPSYEQYF; DNA: TGTGCCACCAGCAGGGAACGGAGACCCTCCTACGAGCAGTACTTC
D: .; V: TRBV7-2; size: few; J: TRBJ2-3; CDR3: CASSPQNTQYF; DNA: TGTGCCAGCAGCCCCCAGAATACGCAGTATTTT
D: .; V: TRBV20-1; size: few; J: TRBJ2-5; CDR3: CSARDAETTQETQYF; DNA: TGCAGTGCTAGAGATGCAGAGACCACACAAGAGACCCAGTACTTC
D: TRBD1; V: TRBV7-2; size: few; J: TRBJ2-1; CDR3: CASSRDSRGSNEQFF; DNA: TGTGCCAGCAGCAGGGACAGTCGAGGATCCAATGAGCAGTTCTTC